This TCR beta chain is from a study of T cells in Graves' hyperthyroidism and ophthalmopathy. Losses at the gene ends were 5 bases for V and 2 bases for J; bases not matched to a gene: 7. The CDR3 runs to 14 residues. Germline CDR1 is DFQATT and CDR2 is SNEGSKA (reference sequence). Clinical symptoms, serum thyroxine and TRAb, thyroid ultrasound and orbital computed tomography together formed the diagnostic basis. TCR beta CDR3 regions were amplified from RNA transcripts. First-round RT-PCR targeting the TCR CDR3 was performed with the HTBI primer set. TCRdb re-derived calls from the multiplex PCR reads in MiXCR, one entry per CDR3 protein. The repertoire holds hundreds of thousands of distinct CDR3 sequences, with roughly 50% as singletons.

This receptor was identified in a woman aged 18-29 years with Graves' hyperthyroidism. The sequenced sample consisted of peripheral blood or thyroid tissue (not recorded which). The genes are TRBV20-1 and TRBJ2-5; TRBD2 agrees at 8 bases. The CDR3 spells CSAGEIAGQETQYF. The DNA of the CDR3 is TGCAGTGCTGGGGAAATAGCGGGGCAAGAGACCCAGTACTTC.